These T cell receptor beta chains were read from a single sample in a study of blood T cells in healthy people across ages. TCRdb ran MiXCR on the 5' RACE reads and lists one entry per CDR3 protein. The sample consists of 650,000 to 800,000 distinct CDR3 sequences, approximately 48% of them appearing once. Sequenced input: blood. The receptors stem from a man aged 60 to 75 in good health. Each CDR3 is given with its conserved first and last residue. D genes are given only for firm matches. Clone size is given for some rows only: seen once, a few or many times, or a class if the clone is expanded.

cdr3_aa: CAISATGANTQYF; cdr3_nt: TGTGCCATCAGTGCCACCGGGGCGAATACGCAGTATTTT; clone_size: NA; v_call: TRBV10-3; d_call: NA; j_call: TRBJ2-3
cdr3_aa: CASSLGGGTVNEKLFF; cdr3_nt: TGTGCCAGCAGTTTGGGAGGCGGGACAGTTAATGAAAAACTGTTTTTT; clone_size: few; v_call: TRBV12-3/TRBV12-4; d_call: TRBD1; j_call: TRBJ1-4
cdr3_aa: CASRYYEQYF; cdr3_nt: TGTGCCAGCAGATACTACGAGCAGTACTTC; clone_size: NA; v_call: TRBV2; d_call: NA; j_call: TRBJ2-7
cdr3_aa: CAITGGLAETQYF; cdr3_nt: TGTGCCATCACCGGAGGGCTAGCGGAGACCCAGTACTTC; clone_size: few; v_call: TRBV10-3; d_call: NA; j_call: TRBJ2-5
cdr3_aa: CTGSPGQGTFETQYF; cdr3_nt: TGCACCGGCAGCCCCGGACAGGGGACATTTGAGACCCAGTACTTC; clone_size: NA; v_call: TRBV5-1; d_call: TRBD1; j_call: TRBJ2-5
cdr3_aa: CASSLPLVGGNAYEQYF; cdr3_nt: TGTGCCAGCAGCTTACCTTTGGTAGGGGGGAATGCTTACGAGCAGTACTTC; clone_size: few; v_call: TRBV7-8; d_call: NA; j_call: TRBJ2-7
cdr3_aa: CASSPWTGDVYIQYF; cdr3_nt: TGTGCCAGTAGTCCGTGGACAGGGGACGTGTACATTCAGTACTTC; clone_size: NA; v_call: TRBV19; d_call: TRBD1; j_call: TRBJ2-4
cdr3_aa: CSVYPGGPYGYTF; cdr3_nt: TGCAGTGTCTACCCAGGGGGCCCCTATGGCTACACCTTC; clone_size: once; v_call: TRBV20-1; d_call: TRBD1; j_call: TRBJ1-2
cdr3_aa: CASSYSSVGNTEAFF; cdr3_nt: TGTGCCAGCAGTTACTCTTCGGTGGGGAACACTGAAGCTTTCTTT; clone_size: NA; v_call: TRBV6-2/TRBV6-3; d_call: NA; j_call: TRBJ1-1
cdr3_aa: CASSSGLGMKETQYF; cdr3_nt: TGTGCCAGCAGCTCGGGACTAGGAATGAAAGAGACCCAGTACTTC; clone_size: few; v_call: TRBV7-9; d_call: TRBD2; j_call: TRBJ2-5
cdr3_aa: CASSSFPGRDEQFF; cdr3_nt: TGTGCCAGCAGCTCCTTCCCAGGGAGGGATGAGCAGTTCTTC; clone_size: once; v_call: TRBV7-2; d_call: TRBD2; j_call: TRBJ2-1
cdr3_aa: CSARDNRGAYNEQFF; cdr3_nt: TGCAGTGCTAGAGATAACAGGGGCGCCTACAATGAGCAGTTCTTC; clone_size: NA; v_call: TRBV20-1; d_call: TRBD1; j_call: TRBJ2-1
cdr3_aa: CASSLLFGGYEQYF; cdr3_nt: TGTGCCAGCAGCTTATTGTTCGGGGGCTACGAGCAGTACTTC; clone_size: few; v_call: TRBV7-2; d_call: NA; j_call: TRBJ2-7
cdr3_aa: CASSDQGTLNEKLFF; cdr3_nt: TGTGCCAGCAGCGACCAGGGGACCCTTAACGAAAAACTGTTTTTT; clone_size: NA; v_call: TRBV6-6; d_call: NA; j_call: TRBJ1-4